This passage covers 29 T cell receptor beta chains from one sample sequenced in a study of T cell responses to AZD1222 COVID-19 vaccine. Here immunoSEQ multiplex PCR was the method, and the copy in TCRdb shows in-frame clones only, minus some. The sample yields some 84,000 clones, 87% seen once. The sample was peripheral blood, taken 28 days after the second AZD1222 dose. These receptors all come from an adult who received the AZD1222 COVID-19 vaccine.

The CDR3 loop is CASSWGASSTDTQYF. Here the CDR3 DNA reads TGTGCCAGCAGTTGGGGGGCCAGCAGCACAGATACGCAGTATTTT. The genes are TRBV28 and TRBJ2-3, with D perhaps given as TRBD1 or TRBD2 (6 bases each). V dropped 4 bases and J dropped 0 bases, with 11 bases sitting between them. The CDR3 runs 15 residues. CDR1 is MDHEN and CDR2 is SYDVKM in the germline V gene.

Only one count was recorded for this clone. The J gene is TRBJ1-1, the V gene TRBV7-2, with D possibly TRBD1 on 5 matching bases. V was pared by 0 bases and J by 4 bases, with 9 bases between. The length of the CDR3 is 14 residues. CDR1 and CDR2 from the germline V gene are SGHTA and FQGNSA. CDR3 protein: CASSLAGAVTEAFF. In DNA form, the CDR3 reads TGTGCCAGCAGCTTAGCAGGGGCAGTCACTGAAGCTTTCTTT. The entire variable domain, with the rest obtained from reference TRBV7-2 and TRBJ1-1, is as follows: GAGVSQSPSNKVTEKGKDVELRCDPISGHTALYWYRQSLGQGLEFLIYFQGNSAPDKSGLPSDRFSAERTGGSVSTLTIQRTQQEDSAVYLCASSLAGAVTEAFFGQGTRLTVV.

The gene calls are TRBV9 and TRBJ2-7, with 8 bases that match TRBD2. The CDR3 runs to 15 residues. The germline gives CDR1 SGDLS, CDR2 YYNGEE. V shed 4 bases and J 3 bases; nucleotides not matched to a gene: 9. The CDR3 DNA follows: TGTGCCAGCAGCCCTAATCCAGCGGGGGACTACGAGCAGTACTTC. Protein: CASSPNPAGDYEQYF.

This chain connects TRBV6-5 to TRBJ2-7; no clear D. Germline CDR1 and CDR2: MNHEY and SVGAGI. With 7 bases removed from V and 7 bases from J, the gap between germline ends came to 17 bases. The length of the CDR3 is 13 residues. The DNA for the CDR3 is TGTGCCAGCATTCAGCCCGACGGGTGGGAGCAGTACTTC. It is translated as CASIQPDGWEQYF.

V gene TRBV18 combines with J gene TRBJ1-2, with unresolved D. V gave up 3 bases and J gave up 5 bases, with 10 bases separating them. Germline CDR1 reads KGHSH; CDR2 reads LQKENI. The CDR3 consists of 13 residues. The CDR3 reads CASSPDGLYGYTF. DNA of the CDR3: TGTGCCAGCTCACCGGACGGATTATATGGCTACACCTTC.

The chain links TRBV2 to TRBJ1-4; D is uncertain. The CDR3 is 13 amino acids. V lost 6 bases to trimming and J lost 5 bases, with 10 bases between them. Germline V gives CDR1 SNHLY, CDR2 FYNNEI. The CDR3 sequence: CASSRDPNEKLFF. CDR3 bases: TGTGCCAGCAGCCGTGACCCCAATGAAAAACTGTTTTTT.

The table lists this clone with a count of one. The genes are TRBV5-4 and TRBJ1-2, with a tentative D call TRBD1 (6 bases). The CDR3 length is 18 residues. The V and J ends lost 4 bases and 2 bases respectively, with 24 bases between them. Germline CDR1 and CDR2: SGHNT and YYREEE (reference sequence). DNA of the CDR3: TGTGCCAGCAGCCCGAAGGGAAAAGGGGGGGACTTAAACTATGGCTACACCTTC. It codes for CASSPKGKGGDLNYGYTF.

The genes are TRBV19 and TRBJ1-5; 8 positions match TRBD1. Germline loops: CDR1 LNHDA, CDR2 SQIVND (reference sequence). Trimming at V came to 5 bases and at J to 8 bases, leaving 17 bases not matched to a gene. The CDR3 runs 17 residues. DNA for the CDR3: TGTGCCAGTAGTCTCCAGGGGCCCAGGGGGCCGGTGGAGCCCCAGCATTTT. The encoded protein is CASSLQGPRGPVEPQHF.

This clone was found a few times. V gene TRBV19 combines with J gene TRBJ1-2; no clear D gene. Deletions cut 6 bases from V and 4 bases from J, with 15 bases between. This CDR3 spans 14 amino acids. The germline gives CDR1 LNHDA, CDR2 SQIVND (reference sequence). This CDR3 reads CASSRGPTVYGYTF. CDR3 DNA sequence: TGTGCCAGTAGCCGTGGCCCTACTGTCTATGGCTACACCTTC.

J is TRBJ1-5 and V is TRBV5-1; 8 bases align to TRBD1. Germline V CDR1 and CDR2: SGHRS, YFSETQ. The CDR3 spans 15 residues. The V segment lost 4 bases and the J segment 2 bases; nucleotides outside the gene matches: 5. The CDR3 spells CASSPGTGGNQPQHF. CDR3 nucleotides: TGCGCCAGCAGCCCGGGGACAGGTGGCAATCAGCCCCAGCATTTT.

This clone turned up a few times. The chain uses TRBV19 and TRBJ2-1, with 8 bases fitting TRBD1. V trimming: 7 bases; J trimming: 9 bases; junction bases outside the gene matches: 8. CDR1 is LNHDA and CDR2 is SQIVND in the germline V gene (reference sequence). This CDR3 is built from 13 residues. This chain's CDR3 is CASTRGQGAEQFF. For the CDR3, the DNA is TGTGCCAGTACGAGGGGGCAGGGGGCTGAGCAGTTCTTC.

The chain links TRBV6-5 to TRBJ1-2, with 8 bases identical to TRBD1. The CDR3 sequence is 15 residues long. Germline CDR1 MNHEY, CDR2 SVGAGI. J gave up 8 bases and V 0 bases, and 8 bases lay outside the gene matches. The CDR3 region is CASSYSTQGARGYTF. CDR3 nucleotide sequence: TGTGCCAGCAGTTACTCCACGCAGGGGGCACGCGGCTACACCTTC.

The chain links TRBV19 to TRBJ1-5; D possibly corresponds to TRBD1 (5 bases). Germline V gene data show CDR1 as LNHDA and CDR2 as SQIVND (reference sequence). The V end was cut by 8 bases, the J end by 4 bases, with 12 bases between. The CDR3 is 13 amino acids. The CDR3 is CASRRGFNQPQHF. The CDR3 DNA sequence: TGTGCCAGTCGGCGGGGGTTTAATCAGCCCCAGCATTTT.

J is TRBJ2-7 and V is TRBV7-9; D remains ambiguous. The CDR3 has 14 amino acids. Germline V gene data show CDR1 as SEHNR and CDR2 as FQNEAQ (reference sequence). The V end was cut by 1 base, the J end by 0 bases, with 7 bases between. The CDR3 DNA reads TGTGCCAGCAGCTTAGAAAGCACCTCCTACGAGCAGTACTTC. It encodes CASSLESTSYEQYF.

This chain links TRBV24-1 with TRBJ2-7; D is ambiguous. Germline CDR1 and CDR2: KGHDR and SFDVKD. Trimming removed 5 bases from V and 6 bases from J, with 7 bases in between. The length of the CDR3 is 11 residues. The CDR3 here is CATSGVGEQYF. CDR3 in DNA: TGTGCCACCAGTGGAGTCGGCGAGCAGTACTTC.

DNA for the CDR3: TGCGCCAGCAGCTTGGCTAAGGGAGGAACCTACGAGCAGTACTTC. Protein: CASSLAKGGTYEQYF. The chain links TRBV5-1 to TRBJ2-7; D is possibly TRBD2 (6 bases). This CDR3 comprises 15 residues. Germline assignment: CDR1 SGHRS and CDR2 YFSETQ. Trimming removed 0 bases at V and 2 bases at J, with 12 bases between.

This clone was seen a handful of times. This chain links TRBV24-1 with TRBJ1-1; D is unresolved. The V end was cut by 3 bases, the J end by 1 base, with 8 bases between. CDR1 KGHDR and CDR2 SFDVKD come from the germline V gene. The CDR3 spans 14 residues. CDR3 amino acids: CATSDGGRNTEAFF. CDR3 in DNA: TGTGCCACCAGTGATGGTGGCAGGAACACTGAAGCTTTCTTT.

The CDR3 loop is CASSSDNSGANVLTF. In DNA form, the CDR3 reads TGCGCCAGCAGCTCCGACAACTCTGGGGCCAACGTCCTGACTTTC. V and J are TRBV5-1 and TRBJ2-6; no reliable D call. Per the germline V gene, CDR1 is SGHRS and CDR2 is YFSETQ. The CDR3 loop spans 15 amino acids. V lost 3 bases to trimming and J lost 0 bases, with 7 bases between them.

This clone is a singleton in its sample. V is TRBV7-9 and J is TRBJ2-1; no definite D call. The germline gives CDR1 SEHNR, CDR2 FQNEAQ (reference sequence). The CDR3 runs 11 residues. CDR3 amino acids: CATDLGDEQFF. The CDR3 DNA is TGTGCAACGGACCTTGGGGATGAGCAGTTCTTC.

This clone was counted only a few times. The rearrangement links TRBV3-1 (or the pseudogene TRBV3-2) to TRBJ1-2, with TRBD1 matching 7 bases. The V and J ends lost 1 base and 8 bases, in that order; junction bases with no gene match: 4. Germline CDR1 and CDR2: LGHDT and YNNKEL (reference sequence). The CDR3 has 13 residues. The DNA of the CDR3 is TGTGCCAGCAGCCAAGGGCAGGGGGACGGCTACACCTTC. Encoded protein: CASSQGQGDGYTF.

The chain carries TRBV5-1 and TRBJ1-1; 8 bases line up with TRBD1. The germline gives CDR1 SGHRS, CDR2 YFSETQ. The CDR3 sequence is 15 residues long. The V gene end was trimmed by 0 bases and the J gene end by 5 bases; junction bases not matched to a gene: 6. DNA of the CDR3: TGCGCCAGCAGCTTGGAGGAGAGACAGGGGACTGAAGCTTTCTTT. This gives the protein CASSLEERQGTEAFF.

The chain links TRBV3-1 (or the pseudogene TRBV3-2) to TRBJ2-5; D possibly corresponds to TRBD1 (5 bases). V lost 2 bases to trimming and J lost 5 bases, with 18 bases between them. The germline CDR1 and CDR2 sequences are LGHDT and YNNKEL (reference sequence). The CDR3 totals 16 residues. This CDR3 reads CASSQQGHVFAETQYF. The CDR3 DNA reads TGTGCCAGCAGCCAACAGGGCCATGTTTTTGCGGAGACCCAGTACTTC.

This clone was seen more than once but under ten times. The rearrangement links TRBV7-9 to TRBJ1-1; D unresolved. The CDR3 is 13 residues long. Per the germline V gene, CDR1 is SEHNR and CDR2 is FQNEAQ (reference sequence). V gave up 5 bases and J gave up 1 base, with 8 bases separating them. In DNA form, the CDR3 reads TGTGCCAGCAGCCGTCAATCGAACACTGAAGCTTTCTTT. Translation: CASSRQSNTEAFF.

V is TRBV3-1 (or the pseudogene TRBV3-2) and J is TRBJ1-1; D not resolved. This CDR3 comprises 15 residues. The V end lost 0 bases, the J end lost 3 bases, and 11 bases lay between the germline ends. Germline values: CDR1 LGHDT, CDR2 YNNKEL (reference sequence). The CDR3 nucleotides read TGTGCCAGCAGCCAAGATTTGTGGGGTTACACTGAAGCTTTCTTT. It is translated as CASSQDLWGYTEAFF.

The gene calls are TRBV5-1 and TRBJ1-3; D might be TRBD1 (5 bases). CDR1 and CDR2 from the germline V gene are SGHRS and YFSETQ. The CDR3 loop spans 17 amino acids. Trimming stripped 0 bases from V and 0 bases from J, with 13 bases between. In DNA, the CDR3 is TGCGCCAGCAGCTTGGCGGGGCCTCTAAGCTCTGGAAACACCATATATTTT. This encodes CASSLAGPLSSGNTIYF. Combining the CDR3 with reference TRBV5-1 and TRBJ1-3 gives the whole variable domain KAGVTQTPRYLIKTRGQQVTLSCSPISGHRSVSWYQQTPGQGLQFLFEYFSETQRNKGNFPGRFSGRQFSNSRSEMNVSTLELGDSALYLCASSLAGPLSSGNTIYFGEGSWLTVV.

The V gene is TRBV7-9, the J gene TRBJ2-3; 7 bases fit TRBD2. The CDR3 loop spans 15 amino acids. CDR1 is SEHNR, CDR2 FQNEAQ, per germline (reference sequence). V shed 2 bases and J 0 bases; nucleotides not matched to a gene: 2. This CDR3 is CASSLRGDSTDTQYF. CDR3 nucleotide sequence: TGTGCCAGCAGCTTACGGGGGGATAGCACAGATACGCAGTATTTT.

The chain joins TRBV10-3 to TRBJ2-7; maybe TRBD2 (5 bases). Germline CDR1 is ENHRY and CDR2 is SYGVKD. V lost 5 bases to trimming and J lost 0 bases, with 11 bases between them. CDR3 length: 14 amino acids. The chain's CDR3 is CAISSDSFSYEQYF. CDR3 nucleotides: TGTGCCATCAGTTCGGACTCCTTCTCCTACGAGCAGTACTTC.

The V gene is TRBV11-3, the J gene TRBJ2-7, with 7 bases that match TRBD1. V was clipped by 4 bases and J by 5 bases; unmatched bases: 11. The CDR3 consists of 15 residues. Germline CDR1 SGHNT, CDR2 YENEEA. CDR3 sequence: CASSSPGQPFNEQYF. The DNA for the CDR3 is TGTGCCAGCAGCTCCCCGGGACAGCCTTTCAACGAGCAGTACTTC.

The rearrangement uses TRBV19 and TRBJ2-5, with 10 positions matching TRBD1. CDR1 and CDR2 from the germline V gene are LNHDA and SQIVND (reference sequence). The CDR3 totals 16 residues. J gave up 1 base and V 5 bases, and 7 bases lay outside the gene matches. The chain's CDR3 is CASSLDRGHVQETQYF. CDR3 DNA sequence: TGTGCCAGTAGTCTTGACAGGGGGCATGTCCAAGAGACCCAGTACTTC.